This TCR beta chain originates from a study of blood T cell repertoires in COVID-19. Study-wide background: Some COVID-19 samples were acute and others convalescent; all came from the United States, Italy and Spain. Sources were T cells, B-cell-depleted T cells, or PBMCs; the material itself was cDNA or gDNA.

Source study methods: Estimation of nucleated cell counts was performed using reference gene primer amplification. Generated by immunoSEQ multiplex PCR, the TCRdb table keeps only in-frame clones and is missing some. The DNA gave D and trimming, while V, J and clone size come from that table. The profile shows some 80,000 clones, approximately 82% of them singletons. V gave up 5 bases and J gave up 0 bases, with 8 bases separating them. CDR1 is MNHEY, CDR2 SVGEGT, per germline. The CDR3 is made up of 14 amino acids. The sequenced sample was peripheral blood. This TCR was sampled from a woman between 65 and 79 years old with acute or convalescent COVID-19. This chain joins TRBV6-2 or TRBV6-3 and TRBJ2-1; D gene unclear. CDR3 amino acids: CASSRVPSYNEQFF. CDR3 DNA: TGTGCCAGCAGTCGAGTACCCTCCTACAATGAGCAGTTCTTC.